A single sample gave rise to the 8 T cell receptor beta chains below, sequenced in a study of blood T cell repertoires in COVID-19. Sequencing used immunoSEQ multiplex PCR; TCRdb keeps in-frame clones, though not all of them. This table holds about 250,000 clones, 80% to 85% found once. The sample taken for sequencing was peripheral blood. The receptor set was obtained from a person aged 65 to 79 with COVID-19, enrolled during active disease.

The J gene is TRBJ1-1, the V gene TRBV5-1, with D possibly matching TRBD1 (6 bases). V was clipped by 3 bases and J by 6 bases, with 18 bases between them. Per the germline V gene, CDR1 is SGHRS and CDR2 is YFSETQ. The length of the CDR3 is 15 residues. CDR3 protein: CASSYVFRGRSEAFF. The CDR3 DNA reads TGCGCCAGCAGCTATGTTTTCAGGGGACGGTCTGAAGCTTTCTTT.

This chain links TRBV12-3 or TRBV12-4 with TRBJ1-1; D is possibly TRBD1 (6 bases). The CDR3 is made up of 13 amino acids. Trimming pared 6 bases from V and 3 bases from J, leaving 11 bases between. This CDR3 is CASRQTGYTEAFF. CDR3 nucleotides: TGTGCCAGCAGACAAACAGGGTACACTGAAGCTTTCTTT.

The chain couples TRBV30 to TRBJ1-2, with D perhaps TRBD1 (6 bases). Per germline, CDR1 GTSNPN and CDR2 SVGIG (reference sequence). V dropped 4 bases and J dropped 1 base, with 13 bases sitting between them. There are 14 residues in the CDR3. CDR3 sequence (DNA): TGTGCCTGGATGAAGGACAGTTTTAACTATGGCTACACCTTC. Translating gives CAWMKDSFNYGYTF.

The V and J genes are TRBV4-2 and TRBJ1-1, with 7 bases matching TRBD1. Germline V gene sequence: CDR1 LGHNA, CDR2 YNFKEQ. The CDR3 consists of 17 residues. The ends lost 0 bases at V and 0 bases at J; junction bases unmatched: 7. The DNA of the CDR3 is TGTGCCAGCAGCCAAGAAGGGGGCGATATCTTGAACACTGAAGCTTTCTTT. It yields the protein CASSQEGGDILNTEAFF.

This sequence joins TRBV5-1 and TRBJ2-5; 9 bases line up with TRBD1. In germline, CDR1 is SGHRS, CDR2 YFSETQ. The J segment lost 5 bases and the V segment lost 5 bases, leaving 10 bases of the junction unmatched. The CDR3 contains 15 residues. The CDR3, as DNA: TGCGCCAGCAGTTCGCCCGGGACAGGGAGGGAGACCCAGTACTTC. It specifies CASSSPGTGRETQYF.

The genes are TRBV19 and TRBJ1-1; 9 positions agree with TRBD1. The CDR3 is 15 amino acids. Per germline, CDR1 LNHDA and CDR2 SQIVND (reference sequence). With 7 bases clipped from V and 3 bases from J, the junction kept 9 bases outside the gene matches. The CDR3 DNA reads TGTGCCAGTACCCCGACAGGGGGGCTCCACACTGAAGCTTTCTTT. It codes for CASTPTGGLHTEAFF. Variable domain in full (rest from reference TRBV19 and TRBJ1-1): DGGITQSPKYLFRKEGQNVTLSCEQNLNHDAMYWYRQDPGQGLRLIYYSQIVNDFQKGDIAEGYSVSREKKESFPLTVTSAQKNPTAFYLCASTPTGGLHTEAFFGQGTRLTVV.

This sequence joins TRBV6-2 or TRBV6-3 and TRBJ1-5; TRBD1 agrees at 9 bases. The germline CDR1 and CDR2 sequences are MNHEY and SVGEGT. This CDR3 comprises 14 residues. V lost 6 bases to trimming and J lost 2 bases; unmatched junction nucleotides: 2. The chain's CDR3 is CASSRDRGNQPQHF. The CDR3 nucleotides read TGTGCCAGCAGCCGGGACAGGGGCAATCAGCCCCAGCATTTT.

The genes are TRBV7-2 and TRBJ2-7; D might be TRBD2 (6 bases). The CDR3 extends over 14 amino acids. Trimming left V 5 bases short and J 0 bases short, with 11 bases between. The germline V gene encodes CDR1 SGHTA and CDR2 FQGNSA. DNA of the CDR3: TGTGCCAGCAGCCCAAGACTAGTCTCCTACGAGCAGTACTTC. It specifies CASSPRLVSYEQYF.